This TCR beta chain was retrieved from a study of T cells in Graves' hyperthyroidism and ophthalmopathy. Lactation, pregnancy, other autoimmune disease or uncontrolled infection excluded patients. At least ten counts were recorded for this clonotype. Between the trimmed V and J ends, which lost 0 bases and 4 bases, there was a span of 10 bases. CDR3 size: 15 residues. Germline lookup yields CDR1 DFQATT and CDR2 SNEGSKA (reference sequence). The TCR beta CDR3 regions underwent amplification using RNA transcripts as the source. The TCR CDR3 was amplified in a first-round RT-PCR using the HTBI primer set. TCRdb reprocessed the multiplex PCR reads with MiXCR, giving one entry per CDR3 protein. The table lists fewer than 200,000 distinct CDR3 sequences, around 8.9% of them singletons.

The chain recombines TRBV20-1 with TRBJ1-6; possible D gene TRBD1, 5 bases. The specimen sequenced was blood. The source is a woman between 18 and 30 years old with Graves' hyperthyroidism that later progressed to Graves' ophthalmopathy. CDR3 sequence (DNA): TGCAGTGCTAGAGATAGGGGCGGGTATAATTCACCCCTCCACTTT. Translating gives CSARDRGGYNSPLHF.